Following are 13 T cell receptor beta chains from one sample sequenced in a study of T cell responses to AZD1222 COVID-19 vaccine. Repertoires were generated with immunoSEQ multiplex PCR, while TCRdb's copy carries only in-frame clones and drops some. The data hold 55,000 to 60,000 clones, with around 83% observed a single time. The input for sequencing was peripheral blood, taken on day 0 of MenACWY control vaccination. The source of these receptors is an adult in good health.

The V and J genes are TRBV9 and TRBJ2-1; D is uncertain. V was clipped by 2 bases and J by 0 bases, with 9 bases between them. Germline V CDR1 and CDR2: SGDLS, YYNGEE. This CDR3 region has 15 residues. The CDR3 sequence: CASSVRQSSYNEQFF. CDR3 nucleotides: TGTGCCAGCAGCGTCAGACAAAGCTCCTACAATGAGCAGTTCTTC. Full variable domain (missing parts from reference TRBV9 and TRBJ2-1): DSGVTQTPKHLITATGQRVTLRCSPRSGDLSVYWYQQSLDQGLQFLIQYYNGEERAKGNILERFSAQQFPDLHSELNLSSLELGDSALYFCASSVRQSSYNEQFFGPGTRLTVL.

The gene calls are TRBV3-1 (or the pseudogene TRBV3-2) and TRBJ1-1; D is possibly TRBD1 (6 bases). The CDR3 contains 13 residues. Trimming pared 5 bases from V and 4 bases from J, leaving 11 bases between. The germline V gene has CDR1 LGHDT and CDR2 YNNKEL (reference sequence). CDR3 residues: CASSVLTGTEAFF. In DNA form, the CDR3 reads TGTGCCAGCAGCGTTTTGACAGGCACTGAAGCTTTCTTT.

The rearrangement joins TRBV28 to TRBJ1-2, with a weak D call TRBD1 (6 bases). Trimming removed 8 bases at V and 8 bases at J, with 24 bases between. CDR3 length: 15 residues. The germline CDR1 and CDR2 sequences are MDHEN and SYDVKM. In nucleotides, the CDR3 is TGTGCCAGCGTCCCCACAATACAGGGAGCCTTGGGCTACACCTTC. Encoded protein: CASVPTIQGALGYTF.

This chain links TRBV2 with TRBJ2-4, with D possibly matching TRBD2 (5 bases). V gave up 7 bases and J gave up 0 bases, with 13 bases separating them. Germline CDR1 SNHLY, CDR2 FYNNEI. CDR3 size: 15 residues. The CDR3 loop is CASTSGRIAKNIQYF. The CDR3 bases are TGTGCCAGCACGAGCGGAAGAATAGCCAAAAACATTCAGTACTTC. Drawing the rest from reference TRBV2 and TRBJ2-4, the complete variable domain is EPEVTQTPSHQVTQMGQEVILRCVPISNHLYFYWYRQILGQKVEFLVSFYNNEISEKSEIFDDQFSVERPDGSNFTLKIRSTKLEDSAMYFCASTSGRIAKNIQYFGAGTRLSVL.

The gene calls are TRBV7-2 and TRBJ2-7; TRBD2 is a possible D gene (6 bases). Germline CDR1 and CDR2: SGHTA and FQGNSA. This CDR3 region has 13 residues. V lost 5 bases and J lost 6, with 14 bases in between. The CDR3 DNA reads TGTGCCAGCAGCCCCCCCCGGAGGGGCGAGCAGTACTTC. Encoded protein: CASSPPRRGEQYF.

The V and J genes are TRBV4-3 and TRBJ2-1; D is uncertain. CDR1 and CDR2 (germline): LGHNA, YSLEER. The CDR3 has 12 amino acids. Trimming stripped 3 bases from V and 8 bases from J, with 8 bases between. CDR3 nucleotide sequence: TGCGCCAGCAGCCAGCCCCCTTATGAGCAGTTCTTC. As protein: CASSQPPYEQFF.

In DNA, the CDR3 is TGTGCCACCAGTGATCATGGAAACACCATATATTTT. It translates to CATSDHGNTIYF. The chain couples TRBV24-1 to TRBJ1-3; no reliable D call. The CDR3 sequence is 12 residues long. The V gene lost 3 bases and the J gene lost 3 bases, with 2 bases spanning the gap. The germline gives CDR1 KGHDR, CDR2 SFDVKD.

This sequence joins TRBV2 and TRBJ2-7; either TRBD1 or TRBD2 may fit D (5 bases each). The CDR3 contains 14 residues. Trimming shortened V by 5 bases and J by 6 bases, and 17 bases separated the two germline ends. Per germline, CDR1 SNHLY and CDR2 FYNNEI. Here the CDR3 DNA reads TGTGCCAGCAGTACTGATCGCTTGAGGGGCGAGCAGTACTTC. It codes for CASSTDRLRGEQYF. Using reference TRBV2 and TRBJ2-7 for the parts outside the CDR3, the full variable domain is EPEVTQTPSHQVTQMGQEVILRCVPISNHLYFYWYRQILGQKVEFLVSFYNNEISEKSEIFDDQFSVERPDGSNFTLKIRSTKLEDSAMYFCASSTDRLRGEQYFGPGTRLTVT.

The genes are TRBV6-1 and TRBJ2-5, with D uncertain. CDR1 is MNHNS, CDR2 SASEGT, per germline. V lost 1 base, J lost 1 base, and 10 bases lay in between. CDR3 length: 15 residues. DNA for the CDR3: TGTGCCAGCAGTGAAGACGGTGGTGGCCAAGAGACCCAGTACTTC. It is translated as CASSEDGGGQETQYF.

The chain employs TRBV12-3 or TRBV12-4 and TRBJ2-7, with D uncertain. CDR3 length: 11 residues. V dropped 5 bases and J dropped 6 bases, with 8 bases sitting between them. As DNA, the CDR3 is TGTGCCAGCAGTCTCCAGAGCGAGCAGTACTTC. Protein product: CASSLQSEQYF.

V and J are TRBV7-9 and TRBJ2-6; D not resolved. The V gene lost 5 bases and the J gene lost 0 bases, with 14 bases spanning the gap. This CDR3 has 17 residues. The V gene's germline CDR1 is SEHNR and CDR2 FQNEAQ (reference sequence). The chain's CDR3 is CASSPQETFSGANVLTF. DNA for the CDR3: TGTGCCAGCAGCCCCCAGGAGACCTTCTCTGGGGCCAACGTCCTGACTTTC.

This chain uses TRBV14 with TRBJ1-6, with 10 bases aligning to TRBD1. CDR1 is SGHDN, CDR2 FVKESK, per germline. CDR3 length equals 14 residues. Trimming cost V 8 bases and J 7 bases; bases outside gene matches: 5. The CDR3 DNA reads as TGTGCCAGCTCTAGGACAGGGGGAAATTCACCCCTCCACTTT. Translating it yields CASSRTGGNSPLHF.

This clone has only a few counts. This chain's CDR3 is CASSVDGRPGGPLHF. CDR3 nucleotide sequence: TGTGCCAGCAGCGTAGACGGCAGACCCGGGGGGCCCCTCCACTTT. The gene calls are TRBV9 and TRBJ1-6, with D possibly being TRBD1 (5 bases). V was clipped by 0 bases and J by 13 bases, with 17 bases between them. Germline lookup yields CDR1 SGDLS and CDR2 YYNGEE. This CDR3 region has 15 residues.